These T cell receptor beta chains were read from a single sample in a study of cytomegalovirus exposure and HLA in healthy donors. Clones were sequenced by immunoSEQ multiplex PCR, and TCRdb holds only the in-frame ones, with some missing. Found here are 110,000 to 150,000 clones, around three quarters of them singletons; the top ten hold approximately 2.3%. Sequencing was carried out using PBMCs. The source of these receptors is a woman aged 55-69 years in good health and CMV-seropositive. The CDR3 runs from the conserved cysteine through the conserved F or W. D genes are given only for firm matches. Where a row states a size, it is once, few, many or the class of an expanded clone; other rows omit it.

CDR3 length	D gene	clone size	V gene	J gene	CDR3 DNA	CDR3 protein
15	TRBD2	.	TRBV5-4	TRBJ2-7	TGTGCCAGCAGCGGCCAGGGACTAGGGACCTACGAGCAGTACTTC	CASSGQGLGTYEQYF
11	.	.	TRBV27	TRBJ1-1	TGTGCCAGCAGGACAGTCGGGGAAGCTTTCTTT	CASRTVGEAFF
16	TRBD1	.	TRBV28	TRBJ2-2	TGTGCCAGCAGTTTATCCGAGACAGGGGGGACCGGGGAGCTGTTTTTT	CASSLSETGGTGELFF
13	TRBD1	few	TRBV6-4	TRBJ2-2	TGTGCCATCCGAGGACAGGGTGTCGGGGAGCTGTTTTTT	CAIRGQGVGELFF
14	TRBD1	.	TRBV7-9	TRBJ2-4	TGTGCCAGCAGCTCGGACAGGTCCAAAAACATTCAGTACTTC	CASSSDRSKNIQYF
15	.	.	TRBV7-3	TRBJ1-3	TGTGCCAGCAGCACCACAGGGTTCTCTGGAAACACCATATATTTT	CASSTTGFSGNTIYF
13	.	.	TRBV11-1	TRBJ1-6	TGTGCCAGCAGCTTAGGTCAGGGGACACCCCTCCACTTT	CASSLGQGTPLHF
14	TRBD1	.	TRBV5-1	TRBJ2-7	TGCGCCAGCAGCTTGGGGACAGGGGCCCACGAGCAGTACTTC	CASSLGTGAHEQYF
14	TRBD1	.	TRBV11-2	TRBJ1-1	TGTGCCAGCAGCCCAAGAGGGGGCCTCACTGAAGCTTTCTTT	CASSPRGGLTEAFF
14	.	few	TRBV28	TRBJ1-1	TGTGCCAGCAGTTTATGGGGGGGGGACACTGAAGCTTTCTTT	CASSLWGGDTEAFF
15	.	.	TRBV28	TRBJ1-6	TGTGCCAGCAGTCCCTCGCGGGGCGCAGGTTCACCCCTCCACTTT	CASSPSRGAGSPLHF
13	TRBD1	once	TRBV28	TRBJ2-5	TGTGCCAGCAGCCGGGACAGAGAAGAGACCCAGTACTTC	CASSRDREETQYF